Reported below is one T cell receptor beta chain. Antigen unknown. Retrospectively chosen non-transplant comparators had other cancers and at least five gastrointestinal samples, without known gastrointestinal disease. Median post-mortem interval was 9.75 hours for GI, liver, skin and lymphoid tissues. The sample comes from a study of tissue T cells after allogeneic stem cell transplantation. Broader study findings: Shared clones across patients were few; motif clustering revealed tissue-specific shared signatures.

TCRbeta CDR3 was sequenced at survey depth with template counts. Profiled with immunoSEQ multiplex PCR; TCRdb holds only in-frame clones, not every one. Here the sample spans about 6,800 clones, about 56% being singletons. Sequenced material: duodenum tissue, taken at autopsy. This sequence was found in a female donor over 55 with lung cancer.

The CDR3 loop reads CASSLTSGRNNEQFF. The CDR3 bases are TGCGCCAGCAGCCTGACTAGCGGACGAAACAATGAGCAGTTCTTC. This chain uses TRBV4-1 with TRBJ2-1, with 9 bases identical to TRBD2. V trimming: 4 bases; J trimming: 5 bases; junction bases outside the gene matches: 6. This CDR3 spans 15 amino acids. CDR1 MGHRA and CDR2 YSYEKL come from the germline V gene.